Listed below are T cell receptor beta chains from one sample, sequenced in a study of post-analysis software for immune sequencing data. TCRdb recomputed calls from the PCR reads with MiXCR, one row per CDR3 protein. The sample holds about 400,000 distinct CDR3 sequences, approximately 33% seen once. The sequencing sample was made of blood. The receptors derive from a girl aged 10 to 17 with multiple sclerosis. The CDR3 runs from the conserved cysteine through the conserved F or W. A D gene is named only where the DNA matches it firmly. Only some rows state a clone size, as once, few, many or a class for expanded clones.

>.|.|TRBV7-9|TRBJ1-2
TGTGCCAGCAGCCAGAACCGGGGCGATGGCTACACCTTC
CASSQNRGDGYTF
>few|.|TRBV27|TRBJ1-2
TGTGCCAGCGGTCTAGTTAAGCAGGGGAAGGCCTATGGCTACACCTTC
CASGLVKQGKAYGYTF
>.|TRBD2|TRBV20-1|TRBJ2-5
TGCAGTCATTTGGGCGGGGGGACGCGAGAGACCCAGTACTTC
CSHLGGGTRETQYF
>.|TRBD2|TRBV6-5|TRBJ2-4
TGTGCCAGCAGTTCCGGACTAGCGGGTGGAAAAAACATTCAGTACTTC
CASSSGLAGGKNIQYF
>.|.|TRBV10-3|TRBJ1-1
TGTGCCATCAGTGCCTCCGCCGGGGGTGCGAACACTGAAGCTTTCTTT
CAISASAGGANTEAFF
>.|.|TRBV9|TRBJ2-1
TGTGCCAGCAGCGTGACGGGGGCCTACAATGAGCAGTTCTTC
CASSVTGAYNEQFF
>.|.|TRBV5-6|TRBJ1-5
TGTGCCAGCAGCTTGGGTCAGCCCATTCGCAATCAGCCCCAGCATTTT
CASSLGQPIRNQPQHF
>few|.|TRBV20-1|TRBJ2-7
TGCAGTGCTTCCAAAACCGGGACACAGACCTACGAGCAGTACTTC
CSASKTGTQTYEQYF
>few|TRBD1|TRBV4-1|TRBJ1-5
TGCGCCAGCAGCCCGGCCCCGGGACAGGGGACTCAGCCCCAGCATTTT
CASSPAPGQGTQPQHF
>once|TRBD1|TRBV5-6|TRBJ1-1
TGTGCCAGCAGCGGAGTGGGGACAGTGGGGAACACTGAAGCTTTCTTT
CASSGVGTVGNTEAFF
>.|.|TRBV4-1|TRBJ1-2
TGCGCCAGCAGCCAAGGGGACGTCCATTCCTATGGCTACACCTTC
CASSQGDVHSYGYTF
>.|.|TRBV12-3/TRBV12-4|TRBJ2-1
TGTGCCAGCAGTGCCAGGACAGAGGGATACAATGAGCAGTTCTTC
CASSARTEGYNEQFF
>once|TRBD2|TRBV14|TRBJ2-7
TGTGTCAGCAGCCCGGGACTAGCGGAGAGGCAGTACTTC
CVSSPGLAERQYF
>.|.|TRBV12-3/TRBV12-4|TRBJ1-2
TGTGCCAGCAGTTTAGGGAGGACTTACTATGGCTACACCTTC
CASSLGRTYYGYTF
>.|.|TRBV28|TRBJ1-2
TGTGCCAGCAGTTTGAGGGGATCGTGGGGCTACACCTTC
CASSLRGSWGYTF
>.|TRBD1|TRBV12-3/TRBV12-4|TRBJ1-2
TGTGCCAGCAGTTTGGGACAGGGGGTTCGTTTGTATGGCTACACCTTC
CASSLGQGVRLYGYTF
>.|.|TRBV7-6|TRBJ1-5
TGTGCCAGCAGCTTAGCCGGCGGGGACGAGCCCCAGCATTTT
CASSLAGGDEPQHF
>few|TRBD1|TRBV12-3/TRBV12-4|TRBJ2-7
TGTGCCAGCAGTTCCCGGGGACAGGGAATGGACGAGCAGTACTTC
CASSSRGQGMDEQYF
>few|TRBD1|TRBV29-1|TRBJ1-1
TGCAGCGTTGAGAGGGGGCAGATCACTGAAGCTTTCTTT
CSVERGQITEAFF
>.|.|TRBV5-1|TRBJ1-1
TGCGCCAGCAGCTTGGGGGGGAGTGTGAACACTGAAGCTTTCTTT
CASSLGGSVNTEAFF
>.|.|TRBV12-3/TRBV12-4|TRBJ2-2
TGTGCCAGCAGTTTAGGGACCCCGGCCACCGGGGAGCTGTTTTTT
CASSLGTPATGELFF
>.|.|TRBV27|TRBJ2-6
TGTGCCAGCAGTGGGCAAGGCAGCACTGGGGCCAACGTCCTGACTTTC
CASSGQGSTGANVLTF
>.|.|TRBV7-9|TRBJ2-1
TGTGCCAGCAGCTTAGAGAACGCGGTGCTAGTCGGGGCGCACAATGAGCAGTTCTTC
CASSLENAVLVGAHNEQFF
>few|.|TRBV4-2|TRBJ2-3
TGTGCCAGCAGCCAAGGTGTCGGGACCCACATGTATTTT
CASSQGVGTHMYF
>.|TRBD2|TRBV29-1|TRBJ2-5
TGCAGCGTTCATTCCGGGACTAGCGGCTACAATGAGCAGTACTTC
CSVHSGTSGYNEQYF
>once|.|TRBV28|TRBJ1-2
TGTGCCAGCAGTTACCCACAGGGAAGTGGCTACACCTTC
CASSYPQGSGYTF
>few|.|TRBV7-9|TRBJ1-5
TGTGCCAGCAGCTTAGATCGTGGGGCTGGTTATAGCAATCAGCCCCAGCATTTT
CASSLDRGAGYSNQPQHF
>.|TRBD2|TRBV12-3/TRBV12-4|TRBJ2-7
TGTGCCAGCAGGCCCACTAGCGGGGGGCCCTACGAGCAGTACTTC
CASRPTSGGPYEQYF
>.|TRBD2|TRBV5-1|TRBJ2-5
TGCGCCAGCAGCCTGGGTATCAGCGGGGACCGCCTGCAAGAGACCCAGTACTTC
CASSLGISGDRLQETQYF
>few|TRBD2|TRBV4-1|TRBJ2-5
TGCGCCAGCAGCCATATGACTAGCGGGGTAACAGAGACCCAGTACTTC
CASSHMTSGVTETQYF
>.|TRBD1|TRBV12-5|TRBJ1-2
TGTGCTAGTGGTCTTGGGACAGATTATGGCTACACCTTC
CASGLGTDYGYTF
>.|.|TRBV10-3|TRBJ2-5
TGTGCCATCTCGGCCGACAGCTCCCAAGAGACCCAGTACTTC
CAISADSSQETQYF
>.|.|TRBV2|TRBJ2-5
TGTGCCAGCAGACCGGGACCAGAAGAGACCCAGTACTTC
CASRPGPEETQYF
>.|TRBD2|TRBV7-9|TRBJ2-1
TGTGCCAGCAGCTTAATGGCGGGGGCCTACAATGAGCAGTTCTTC
CASSLMAGAYNEQFF
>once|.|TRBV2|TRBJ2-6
TGTGCCAGCAGCCTCAGGGCTGGGGCCAACGTTCCGACTTTC
CASSLRAGANVPTF
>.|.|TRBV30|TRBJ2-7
TGTGCCTGGAGGGACTACTACGAGCAGTACTTC
CAWRDYYEQYF
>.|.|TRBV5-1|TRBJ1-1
TGCGCCAGCAGCTTGTTGGGTCTCACTGAAGCTTTCTTT
CASSLLGLTEAFF
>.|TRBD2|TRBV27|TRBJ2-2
TGTGCCAGCAGGATAGCGGGGGGGCCTTTATTGAACACCGGGGAGCTGTTTTTT
CASRIAGGPLLNTGELFF
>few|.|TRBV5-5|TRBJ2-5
TGTGCCAGCAGCTTTTATAGGGGAGAGACCCAGTACTTC
CASSFYRGETQYF
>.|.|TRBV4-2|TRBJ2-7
TGTGCCAGCAGCCAGGCCCGGGACCGGGCACCATACGAGCAGTACTTC
CASSQARDRAPYEQYF
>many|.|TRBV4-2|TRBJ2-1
TGTGCCAGCAGCCAAGATATCTACAATGAGCAGTTCTTC
CASSQDIYNEQFF
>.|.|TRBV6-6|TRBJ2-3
TGTGCCAGCAGGGAGACTATAGCGCCCAGCACAGATACGCAGTATTTT
CASRETIAPSTDTQYF
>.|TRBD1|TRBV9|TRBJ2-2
TGTGCCAGCAGCGTACAGGGGGATACCGGGGAGCTGTTTTTT
CASSVQGDTGELFF